Shown below are 22 T cell receptor beta chains from a single sample sequenced in a study of PD-1 blockade in classical Hodgkin lymphoma. The time point denotes: cycle 4 day 1 (C4D1), after more than five weeks of nivolumab. Each patient's relapse followed autologous stem cell transplantation, and brentuximab vedotin exposure varied. Magnetic negative selection was used to purify CD8+ T cells from thawed PBMCs. Clones were read by immunoSEQ multiplex PCR, and TCRdb kept only the in-frame ones, dropping some. The sample holds approximately 11,000 clones, roughly 84% seen once. Source: CD8+ T cells from blood, taken before the fourth cycle of nivolumab. These receptors all come from a human donor with classical Hodgkin lymphoma. The donor label of this sample is uncertain.

This clone was seen just once. The rearrangement links TRBV10-1 to TRBJ2-1; TRBD1 is a possible D gene (6 bases). This CDR3 is built from 15 residues. Trimming left V 2 bases short and J 2 bases short, with 10 bases between. Germline V gene lookup returns CDR1 WNHNN and CDR2 SYGVQD (reference sequence). CDR3 protein: CASSERGTTYNEQFF. CDR3 sequence (DNA): TGCGCCAGCAGTGAGAGGGGGACGACCTACAATGAGCAGTTCTTC.

The rearrangement joins TRBV21-1 to TRBJ2-1; TRBD2, the table's D call, was not compared with the DNA. TRBV21-1 is a known pseudogene. CDR3 length equals 18 residues. The CDR3 here is CASSKRRVGLVRPDEQFF. The CDR3 DNA follows: TGTGCCAGCAGCAAACGGAGAGTAGGACTAGTACGTCCGGATGAGCAGTTCTTC.

This rearrangement joins TRBV19 to TRBJ2-7, with D possibly TRBD2 on 6 matching bases. CDR3 length equals 14 residues. V dropped 8 bases and J dropped 0 bases, with 14 bases sitting between them. Germline-derived CDR1 and CDR2 are LNHDA and SQIVND (reference sequence). The CDR3 region has the DNA TGTGCCAGTGGCTACGGGAGCGACTCCTACGAGCAGTACTTC. This gives the protein CASGYGSDSYEQYF. The full variable domain, rest sourced from reference TRBV19 and TRBJ2-7, is DGGITQSPKYLFRKEGQNVTLSCEQNLNHDAMYWYRQDPGQGLRLIYYSQIVNDFQKGDIAEGYSVSREKKESFPLTVTSAQKNPTAFYLCASGYGSDSYEQYFGPGTRLTVT.

The genes are TRBV27 and TRBJ2-7; D may be TRBD2 (6 bases). The V end was cut by 5 bases, the J end by 1 base, with 15 bases between. The CDR3 contains 15 residues. CDR1 and CDR2 from the germline V gene are MNHEY and SMNVEV (reference sequence). CDR3 DNA: TGTGCCAGCAGTGTCTGGATGGGGGGATCCTACGAGCAGTACTTC. Translation: CASSVWMGGSYEQYF.

A note on this clone: The germline gene is not matched at one end of the junction; a read error may be the cause. The J gene is TRBJ2-7, the V gene TRBV7-9; 10 bases map to TRBD2. Germline V gene lookup returns CDR1 SEHNR and CDR2 FQNEAQ (reference sequence). The CDR3 contains 13 residues. Here the CDR3 reads CASSLAGGTEQYF. The CDR3 DNA sequence: TGTGCCAGCAGTTTAGCGGGAGGTACCGAGCAGTACTTC.

This clone has only a few counts. The V call is TRBV19, the J call TRBJ1-2; tentative D call: TRBD1 (6 bases). Germline V gene sequence: CDR1 LNHDA, CDR2 SQIVND (reference sequence). Trimming removed 6 bases at V and 6 bases at J, with 11 bases between. The CDR3 totals 12 residues. DNA for the CDR3: TGTGCCAGTAGCAACAGGGTCCATGGCTACACCTTC. Translated, it gives CASSNRVHGYTF. Complete variable domain (other parts from reference TRBV19 and TRBJ1-2): DGGITQSPKYLFRKEGQNVTLSCEQNLNHDAMYWYRQDPGQGLRLIYYSQIVNDFQKGDIAEGYSVSREKKESFPLTVTSAQKNPTAFYLCASSNRVHGYTFGSGTRLTVV.

The chain couples TRBV10-2 to TRBJ2-2, with 8 bases identical to TRBD2. CDR3 length equals 14 residues. V lost 6 bases, J lost 7 bases, and 7 bases stayed unmatched. The germline CDR1 and CDR2 sequences are WSHSY and SAAADI. The CDR3 protein is CASRPGGLGGELFF. Here the CDR3 DNA reads TGCGCCAGCAGACCGGGAGGGTTGGGCGGGGAGCTGTTTTTT.

CDR3 DNA: TGTGCCGGAGGACTAGCGGCCTACAATGAGCAGTTCTTC. It codes for CAGGLAAYNEQFF. The chain links TRBV30 to TRBJ2-1, with 10 nucleotides matching TRBD2. The germline CDR1 and CDR2 sequences are GTSNPN and SVGIG (reference sequence). The CDR3 is made up of 13 amino acids. J lost 2 bases, V lost 8 bases, and 3 bases had no gene match.

The rearrangement links TRBV5-1 to TRBJ1-1, with D possibly being TRBD1 (6 bases). V was shortened by 2 bases and J by 4 bases, with 12 bases between the two germline ends. The CDR3 contains 14 residues. Per the germline V gene, CDR1 is SGHRS and CDR2 is YFSETQ. The CDR3: CASSFVQGLTEAFF. CDR3 sequence (DNA): TGCGCCAGCAGCTTCGTACAGGGCCTCACTGAAGCTTTCTTT.

CDR3 DNA: TGTGCCTGGAGCGACGGCATGAACACTGAAGCTTTCTTT. It specifies CAWSDGMNTEAFF. This chain uses TRBV30 with TRBJ1-1, with D uncertain. The CDR3 length is 13 residues. Looked up from germline, CDR1 is GTSNPN and CDR2 is SVGIG (reference sequence). V was clipped by 3 bases and J by 0 bases, with 8 bases between them.

The chain has TRBV6-4 and TRBJ2-3, with a weak D call TRBD2 (7 bases). CDR1 is MRHNA and CDR2 is SNTAGT in the germline V gene. There are 15 residues in the CDR3. The V gene lost 3 bases and the J gene lost 4 bases, with 14 bases spanning the gap. The CDR3 nucleotides read TGTGCCAGCAGTGAGGGGGCGGGAGTGTCAGATACGCAGTATTTT. Residues: CASSEGAGVSDTQYF.

This chain links TRBV6-5 with TRBJ2-6; the D is unclear. The V gene lost 4 bases and the J gene lost 0 bases, with 10 bases spanning the gap. The germline CDR1 and CDR2 sequences are MNHEY and SVGAGI. The CDR3 extends over 16 amino acids. The CDR3 bases are TGTGCCAGCAGTTTCCAATGGACCTCTGGGGCCAACGTCCTGACTTTC. Amino acids: CASSFQWTSGANVLTF.

Here the CDR3 reads CSVTSSGTRLLRSSTDTQYF. The CDR3 coding sequence is TGCAGCGTCACCTCTAGCGGGACTCGGCTATTACGATCTAGCACAGATACGCAGTATTTT. The rearrangement uses TRBV29-1 and TRBJ2-3; TRBD2 aligns across 9 bases. V dropped 6 bases and J dropped 0; count of bases not matched to a gene: 22. The CDR3 totals 20 residues. Per germline, CDR1 SQVTM and CDR2 ANQGSEA.

V and J are TRBV4-3 and TRBJ2-1; 8 bases are shared with TRBD2. The CDR3 covers 17 residues. Germline V gene data show CDR1 as LGHNA and CDR2 as YSLEER. The V segment lost 0 bases and the J segment 0 bases; nucleotides outside the gene matches: 4. The DNA of the CDR3 is TGCGCCAGCAGCCAAGATGTCAGCGGGGGCTCCTACAATGAGCAGTTCTTC. This gives the protein CASSQDVSGGSYNEQFF.

This chain connects TRBV7-9 to TRBJ2-1; D is undetermined. V was shortened by 5 bases and J by 6 bases, with 20 bases between the two germline ends. The CDR3 spans 16 residues. The germline V gene encodes CDR1 SEHNR and CDR2 FQNEAQ (reference sequence). CDR3 amino acids: CASSHIVLEFPNEQFF. CDR3 coding DNA: TGTGCCAGCAGCCACATCGTGCTAGAATTCCCCAATGAGCAGTTCTTC.

The CDR3 loop reads CASSLLGLAVYNEQFF. In DNA form, the CDR3 reads TGTGCCAGCAGTTTGCTGGGACTAGCGGTCTACAATGAGCAGTTCTTC. The rearrangement links TRBV27 to TRBJ2-1; 11 bases are shared with TRBD2. The length of the CDR3 is 16 residues. V was pared by 3 bases and J by 3 bases, with 4 bases of the junction left unmatched. The V gene's germline CDR1 is MNHEY and CDR2 SMNVEV (reference sequence).

V usage is TRBV27 and J usage is TRBJ2-2; D may match TRBD1 or TRBD2 (5 bases each). V was cut by 3 bases and J by 4 bases, with 12 bases left in between. This CDR3 is built from 15 residues. Germline CDR1 is MNHEY and CDR2 is SMNVEV (reference sequence). The CDR3 DNA is TGTGCCAGCAGTTTGGGGGAGTTGTTCACCGGGGAGCTGTTTTTT. This sequence encodes CASSLGELFTGELFF.

This clone is a singleton in its sample. The genes are TRBV27 and TRBJ2-5; possibly TRBD1 or TRBD2 for D (5 bases each). With the DNA end fitting TRBJ2-7 better, the J assignment may be wrong. The CDR3 spans 14 residues. Per the germline V gene, CDR1 is MNHEY and CDR2 is SMNVEV (reference sequence). This CDR3 is CASSLRDRSYEQYF. Written as DNA, the CDR3 is TGTGCCAGCAGTCTTCGGGACCGCTCCTACGAGCAGTACTTC.

The V gene is TRBV15, the J gene TRBJ1-4; no definite D call. This CDR3 is built from 17 residues. Germline CDR1 is LNHNV and CDR2 is YYDKDF (reference sequence). Trimming removed 0 bases at V and 5 bases at J, with 16 bases between. The CDR3 DNA is TGTGCCACCAGCAGAGATCTTTCGGCGCCAGTCAATGAAAAACTGTTTTTT. It encodes CATSRDLSAPVNEKLFF.

V and J are TRBV30 and TRBJ1-1; D might be TRBD1 (6 bases). CDR3 length: 15 amino acids. The germline gives CDR1 GTSNPN, CDR2 SVGIG (reference sequence). Trimming removed 2 bases from V and 0 bases from J, with 13 bases in between. The chain's CDR3 is CAWSSGTSMNTEAFF. The CDR3, as DNA: TGTGCCTGGAGTTCAGGGACATCGATGAACACTGAAGCTTTCTTT.

The chain is built from TRBV15 and TRBJ2-1, with unresolved D. V dropped 3 bases and J dropped 10 bases, with 10 bases sitting between them. CDR3 length: 12 amino acids. The germline V gene encodes CDR1 LNHNV and CDR2 YYDKDF (reference sequence). CDR3 in DNA: TGTGCCACCAGCAGCCGGTCTGAGGAGCAGTTCTTC. Amino acids: CATSSRSEEQFF. Drawing the rest from reference TRBV15 and TRBJ2-1, the complete variable domain is DAMVIQNPRYQVTQFGKPVTLSCSQTLNHNVMYWYQQKSSQAPKLLFHYYDKDFNNEADTPDNFQSRRPNTSFCFLDIRSPGLGDTAMYLCATSSRSEEQFFGPGTRLTVL.

This clone was counted a single time. This chain joins TRBV7-9 and TRBJ2-3, with TRBD2 matching 10 bases. The CDR3 is 14 amino acids. With V trimmed by 5 bases and J by 3 bases, 2 bases remained unmatched. Germline V gives CDR1 SEHNR, CDR2 FQNEAQ (reference sequence). The DNA for the CDR3 is TGTGCCAGCAGCCCGGGACTAGCGACAGATACGCAGTATTTT. Translating it yields CASSPGLATDTQYF.